This TCR beta chain was captured in a study of CD8 T cells in ankylosing spondylitis. TCRdb re-derived calls from the 5' RACE reads in MiXCR, one entry per CDR3 protein. The table records 200,000 to 300,000 distinct CDR3 sequences, 30% to 40% of them present only once. Only a few counts were recorded for this clonotype. This CDR3 has 14 residues. In germline, CDR1 is SGHDT, CDR2 YYEEEE. V lost 4 bases, J lost 6 bases, and 8 bases stayed unmatched. Sequenced input: blood, either unsorted or a sorted T cell fraction (not recorded which). The clonotype originates from a male donor with ankylosing spondylitis or in good health (not recorded which). The chain combines TRBV5-6 with TRBJ2-7; TRBD1 matches 9 bases. CDR3 sequence reads: CASSPGQGIAEQYF. Written as DNA, the CDR3 is TGTGCCAGCAGCCCGGGACAGGGAATTGCCGAGCAGTACTTC.